The 23 T cell receptor beta chains presented below share a single source sample, sequenced in a study of blood T cell repertoires in COVID-19. The repertoire was sequenced with immunoSEQ multiplex PCR; TCRdb's copy has only in-frame clones and lacks some. The data show 340,000 or so clones, roughly 85% seen once. Input material: PBMCs or T cells enriched from blood (not recorded which). These receptor sequences come from a woman aged 40 to 50 with acute COVID-19.

The rearrangement links TRBV28 to TRBJ2-7, with D maybe TRBD1 (5 bases). This CDR3 spans 13 amino acids. Germline V gene lookup returns CDR1 MDHEN and CDR2 SYDVKM. V was clipped by 6 bases and J by 2 bases, with 11 bases between them. CDR3 loop: CASSPWTTYEQYF. The DNA of the CDR3 is TGTGCCAGCAGCCCCTGGACAACCTACGAGCAGTACTTC.

This chain's CDR3 is CASSSLFWGDNQPQHF. CDR3 DNA sequence: TGTGCCAGCAGTTCCCTTTTTTGGGGGGACAATCAGCCCCAGCATTTT. The chain recombines TRBV28 with TRBJ1-5; perhaps TRBD1 as D (5 bases). CDR1 and CDR2 (germline): MDHEN, SYDVKM. The CDR3 is 16 residues long. The V and J ends lost 4 bases and 3 bases respectively, with 16 bases between them.

This chain links TRBV28 with TRBJ1-2; 11 nucleotides match TRBD1. Germline V CDR1 and CDR2: MDHEN, SYDVKM. This CDR3 spans 15 amino acids. Trimming cost V 7 bases and J 7 bases; bases outside gene matches: 11. The CDR3 protein is CASTDPGQGVRGYTF. The CDR3 DNA reads TGTGCCAGCACCGACCCGGGACAGGGGGTACGTGGCTACACCTTC.

The rearrangement joins TRBV25-1 to TRBJ1-2, with D perhaps TRBD1 (5 bases). V lost 2 bases and J 2 bases, leaving 6 bases between the germline ends. This CDR3 region has 13 residues. Germline CDR1 reads MGHDK; CDR2 reads SYGVNS. The CDR3 protein is CASSETGNYGYTF. The CDR3 DNA follows: TGTGCCAGCAGTGAAACAGGAAACTATGGCTACACCTTC.

The gene calls are TRBV29-1 and TRBJ1-4; 8 bases map to TRBD1. Per germline, CDR1 SQVTM and CDR2 ANQGSEA. V lost 7 bases and J lost 5; bases outside the gene matches: 6. This CDR3 spans 13 amino acids. The CDR3 DNA is TGCAGCGCCGGACAGGGAAGAAATGAAAAACTGTTTTTT. Amino acids: CSAGQGRNEKLFF.

The CDR3: CASSFRQGQAYEQYF. The CDR3 bases are TGTGCCAGCAGCTTTAGACAGGGACAGGCCTACGAGCAGTACTTC. The chain uses TRBV7-6 and TRBJ2-7; 8 positions match TRBD1. Germline V gene lookup returns CDR1 SGHVS and CDR2 FNYEAQ. V dropped 3 bases and J dropped 2; count of bases not matched to a gene: 6. The length of the CDR3 is 15 residues.

This clone was observed a single time. The gene calls are TRBV7-2 and TRBJ1-2, with D perhaps matching TRBD1 (6 bases). From germline, CDR1 is SGHTA and CDR2 FQGNSA. The CDR3 loop spans 15 amino acids. Trimming removed 4 bases at V and 3 bases at J, with 15 bases between. CDR3 residues: CASSSPPTGYYGYTF. As DNA, the CDR3 is TGTGCCAGCAGCTCACCTCCGACAGGCTACTATGGCTACACCTTC.

The chain joins TRBV20-1 to TRBJ1-2; D might be TRBD1 (5 bases). V lost 3 bases and J 1 base, leaving 15 bases between the germline ends. The CDR3 covers 15 residues. Germline CDR1 reads DFQATT; CDR2 reads SNEGSKA (reference sequence). CDR3 DNA sequence: TGCAGTGCTAGTCGGGCAGGGCAGTTTAACTATGGCTACACCTTC. It codes for CSASRAGQFNYGYTF.

V is TRBV5-4 and J is TRBJ1-6; maybe TRBD1 (5 bases). V was pared by 3 bases and J by 3 bases, with 19 bases between. The germline gives CDR1 SGHNT, CDR2 YYREEE (reference sequence). The CDR3 spans 18 residues. CDR3 sequence reads: CASSSTRSGEGYNSPLHF. Here the CDR3 DNA reads TGTGCCAGCAGCTCAACCCGGTCGGGGGAGGGCTATAATTCACCCCTCCACTTT.

The rearrangement links TRBV5-1 to TRBJ1-2; the match to TRBD1 covers 8 bases. CDR1 SGHRS and CDR2 YFSETQ come from the germline V gene. CDR3 length: 14 residues. Germline trimming cut 4 bases from V and 1 base from J; bases unmatched to any gene: 3. CDR3 loop: CASSLGQVNYGYTF. CDR3 DNA sequence: TGCGCCAGCAGCCTGGGACAGGTTAACTATGGCTACACCTTC.

The genes are TRBV18 and TRBJ2-1, with 10 positions matching TRBD2. This CDR3 contains 17 residues. CDR1 and CDR2 (germline): KGHSH, LQKENI. With V trimmed by 3 bases and J by 6 bases, 11 bases remained unmatched. CDR3 amino acids: CASSPASGGSWANEQFF. The CDR3 DNA is TGTGCCAGCTCACCGGCTAGCGGGGGCTCATGGGCCAATGAGCAGTTCTTC.

The chain links TRBV18 to TRBJ2-3; 8 nucleotides align to TRBD2. Germline loops: CDR1 KGHSH, CDR2 LQKENI. J gave up 2 bases and V 5 bases, and 12 bases lay outside the gene matches. The CDR3 is made up of 17 amino acids. The CDR3 spells CASSRTLTGGNTDTQYF. The CDR3 DNA reads as TGTGCCAGCTCAAGAACCCTAACGGGAGGGAACACAGATACGCAGTATTTT.

In its sample, this clone was seen once. This chain connects TRBV9 to TRBJ1-5, with D perhaps matching TRBD1 (6 bases). From germline, CDR1 is SGDLS and CDR2 YYNGEE. The CDR3 is made up of 15 amino acids. Trimming stripped 0 bases from V and 4 bases from J, with 11 bases between. Here the CDR3 DNA reads TGTGCCAGCAGCGTAGAAGCGGGGGCGAATCAGCCCCAGCATTTT. Amino acid sequence: CASSVEAGANQPQHF.

This clone was detected only a few times. This chain links TRBV28 with TRBJ1-5; tentative D call: TRBD1 (6 bases). Germline-derived CDR1 and CDR2 are MDHEN and SYDVKM. The CDR3 spans 16 residues. V shed 1 base and J shed 2 bases, with 12 bases lying between them. The CDR3 DNA follows: TGTGCCAGCAGTTTATATCAGGGGAGCGGCAATCAGCCCCAGCATTTT. Protein: CASSLYQGSGNQPQHF.

This rearrangement joins TRBV18 to TRBJ2-5, with 7 bases lining up with TRBD1. The CDR3 is 14 residues long. J gave up 4 bases and V 6 bases, and 8 bases lay outside the gene matches. Germline V gene sequence: CDR1 KGHSH, CDR2 LQKENI. In DNA form, the CDR3 reads TGTGCCAGCTCCCCGACAGGGAAGGTAGAGACCCAGTACTTC. It translates to CASSPTGKVETQYF.

Many counts were recorded for this clone. This chain uses TRBV6-2 or TRBV6-3 with TRBJ1-2; D remains unclear. Germline-derived CDR1 and CDR2 are MNHEY and SVGEGT. The CDR3 has 13 residues. V lost 2 bases to trimming and J lost 7 bases, with 11 bases between them. The CDR3 sequence: CASSYSNYGGYTF. The CDR3 nucleotides read TGTGCCAGCAGTTACAGTAACTACGGTGGCTACACCTTC.

This chain connects TRBV29-1 to TRBJ2-1, with TRBD2 identical over 9 bases. The CDR3 sequence is 15 residues long. With V trimmed by 2 bases and J by 9 bases, 11 bases remained unmatched. CDR1 is SQVTM, CDR2 ANQGSEA, per germline. CDR3: CSVERRQRGVGEQFF. The CDR3, as DNA: TGCAGCGTTGAAAGGAGACAGCGGGGGGTCGGTGAGCAGTTCTTC.

This chain links TRBV7-2 with TRBJ2-5; a possible D gene is TRBD1 (6 bases). Germline V gene lookup returns CDR1 SGHTA and CDR2 FQGNSA. The CDR3 loop spans 15 amino acids. V was cut by 5 bases and J by 4 bases, with 17 bases left in between. CDR3 sequence reads: CASSPVGGIGETQYF. The CDR3 DNA follows: TGTGCCAGCAGCCCCGTAGGGGGTATAGGAGAGACCCAGTACTTC.

For the CDR3, the DNA is TGTGCCAGCAGCGTAGTAGAGGTGTACACTGAAGCTTTCTTT. Translated: CASSVVEVYTEAFF. The V call is TRBV9, the J call TRBJ1-1; D unclear. CDR3 length: 14 residues. Trimming removed 0 bases at V and 3 bases at J, with 9 bases between. Germline V CDR1 and CDR2: SGDLS, YYNGEE.

The rearrangement links TRBV21-1 to TRBJ2-7; the table's D call of TRBD2 was not tested on the DNA. TRBV21-1 is described as a pseudogene. CDR3 length: 19 amino acids. In nucleotides, the CDR3 is TGTGCCAGCAGCAAAAGGTCTGGGGGCCGACTAGCGGGAGACTACGAGCAGTACTTC. Translating gives CASSKRSGGRLAGDYEQYF.

This clone was detected only once. The chain links TRBV19 to TRBJ2-2, with TRBD1 matching over 11 bases. Germline CDR1 and CDR2: LNHDA and SQIVND (reference sequence). CDR3 length: 16 residues. The J segment lost 4 bases and the V segment lost 7 bases, leaving 8 bases of the junction unmatched. The DNA of the CDR3 is TGTGCCAGTAAGGACAGGGGGCGGACGGGCACCGGGGAGCTGTTTTTT. Its translation: CASKDRGRTGTGELFF.

The chain uses TRBV29-1 and TRBJ2-7; D is undetermined. The CDR3 contains 11 residues. V was clipped by 4 bases and J by 3 bases, with 7 bases between them. CDR1 is SQVTM and CDR2 is ANQGSEA in the germline V gene. This CDR3 reads CSVVTFYEQYF. As DNA, the CDR3 is TGCAGCGTTGTGACATTCTACGAGCAGTACTTC.

With regard to this clone: The junction departs from germline at one end; a sequencing error may be responsible. Other DNA variants within this sample encode the same CDR3. The chain is built from TRBV9 and TRBJ2-7; 10 bases align to TRBD1. The CDR3 totals 14 residues. Germline V gene data show CDR1 as SGDLS and CDR2 as YYNGEE. The chain's CDR3 is CASSVGQGAYEQYF. The CDR3 DNA follows: TGCGCCAGCAGCGTCGGACAGGGGGCCTACGAGCAGTACTTC.